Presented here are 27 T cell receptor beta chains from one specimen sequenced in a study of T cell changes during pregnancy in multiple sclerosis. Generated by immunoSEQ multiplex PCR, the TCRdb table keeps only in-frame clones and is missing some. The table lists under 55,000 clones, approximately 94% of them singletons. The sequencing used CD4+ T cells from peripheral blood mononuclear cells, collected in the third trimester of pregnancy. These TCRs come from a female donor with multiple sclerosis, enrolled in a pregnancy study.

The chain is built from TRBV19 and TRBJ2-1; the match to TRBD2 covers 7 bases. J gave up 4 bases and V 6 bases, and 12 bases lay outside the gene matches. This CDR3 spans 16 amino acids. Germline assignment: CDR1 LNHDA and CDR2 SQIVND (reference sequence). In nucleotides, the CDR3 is TGTGCCAGTAGGACCCTACAGACGGGGGGATACAATGAGCAGTTCTTC. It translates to CASRTLQTGGYNEQFF.

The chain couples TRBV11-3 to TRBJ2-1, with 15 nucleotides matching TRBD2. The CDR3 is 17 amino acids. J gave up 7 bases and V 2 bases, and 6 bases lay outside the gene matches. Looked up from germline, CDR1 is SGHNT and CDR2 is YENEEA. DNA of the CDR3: TGTGCCAGCAGCTTAACGGGACTAGCGGGAGGCGTTAATGAGCAGTTCTTC. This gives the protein CASSLTGLAGGVNEQFF.

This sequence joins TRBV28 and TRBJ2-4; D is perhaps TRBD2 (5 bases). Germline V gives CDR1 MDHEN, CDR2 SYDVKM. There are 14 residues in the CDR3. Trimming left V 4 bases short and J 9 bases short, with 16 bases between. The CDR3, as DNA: TGTGCCAGCAGTTCCCCAGGCCCCGGGGTCATTCAGTACTTC. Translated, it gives CASSSPGPGVIQYF.

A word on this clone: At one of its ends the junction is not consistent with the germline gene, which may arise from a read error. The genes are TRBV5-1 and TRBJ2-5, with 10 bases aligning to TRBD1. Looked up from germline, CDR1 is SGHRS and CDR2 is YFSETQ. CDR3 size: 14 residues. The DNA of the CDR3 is TGCGCCAGCAGCCGGGACAGGGGACAAGGGACCCAGTACTTC. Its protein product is CASSRDRGQGTQYF.

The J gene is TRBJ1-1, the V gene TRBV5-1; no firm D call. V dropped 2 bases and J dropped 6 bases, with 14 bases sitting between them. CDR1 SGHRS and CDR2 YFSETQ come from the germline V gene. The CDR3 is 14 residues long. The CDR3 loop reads CASSLERVQAEAFF. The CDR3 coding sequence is TGCGCCAGCAGCTTAGAGAGGGTTCAGGCTGAAGCTTTCTTT.

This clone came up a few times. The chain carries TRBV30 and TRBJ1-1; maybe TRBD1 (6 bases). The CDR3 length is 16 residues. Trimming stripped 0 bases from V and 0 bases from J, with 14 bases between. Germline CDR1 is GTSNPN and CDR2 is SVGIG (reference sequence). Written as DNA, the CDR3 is TGTGCCTGGAGTGTACAGGACAGAAGCATGAACACTGAAGCTTTCTTT. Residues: CAWSVQDRSMNTEAFF.

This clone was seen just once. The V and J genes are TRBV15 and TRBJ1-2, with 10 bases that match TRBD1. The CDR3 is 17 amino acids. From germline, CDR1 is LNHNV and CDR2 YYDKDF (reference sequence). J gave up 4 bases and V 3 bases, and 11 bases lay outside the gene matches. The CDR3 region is CATSSGLIRDRGYGYTF. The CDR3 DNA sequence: TGTGCCACCAGCAGTGGACTTATACGGGACAGGGGCTATGGCTACACCTTC.

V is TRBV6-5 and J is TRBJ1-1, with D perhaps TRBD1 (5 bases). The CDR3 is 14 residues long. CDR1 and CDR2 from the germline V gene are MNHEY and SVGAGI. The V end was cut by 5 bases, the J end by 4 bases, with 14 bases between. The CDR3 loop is CASSQGSMGTEAFF. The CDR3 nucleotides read TGTGCCAGCAGTCAGGGTTCCATGGGCACTGAAGCTTTCTTT.

The CDR3 bases are TGTGCCAGCAGCCAAGCCTCTCGGGGGGCCCAGTACTTC. It encodes CASSQASRGAQYF. This rearrangement joins TRBV14 to TRBJ2-5; 7 positions match TRBD2. The germline CDR1 and CDR2 sequences are SGHDN and FVKESK. Losses at the gene ends were 1 base for V and 9 bases for J; bases not matched to a gene: 5. This CDR3 is built from 13 residues.

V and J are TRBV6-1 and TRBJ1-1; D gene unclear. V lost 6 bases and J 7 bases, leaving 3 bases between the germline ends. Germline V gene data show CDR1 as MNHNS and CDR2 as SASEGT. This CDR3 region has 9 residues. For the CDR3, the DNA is TGTGCCAGCAGCGGTGAAGCTTTCTTT. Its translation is CASSGEAFF.

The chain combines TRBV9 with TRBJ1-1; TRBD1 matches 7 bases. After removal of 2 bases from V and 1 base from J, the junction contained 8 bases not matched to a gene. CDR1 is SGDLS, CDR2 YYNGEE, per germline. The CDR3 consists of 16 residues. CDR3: CASSVRIGTANTEAFF. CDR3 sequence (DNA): TGTGCCAGCAGCGTCCGTATTGGGACAGCGAACACTGAAGCTTTCTTT.

Written as DNA, the CDR3 is TGTGCCAGCAGTTACTCGAAGCATCCCTCGACCTACGAGCAGTACTTC. This gives the protein CASSYSKHPSTYEQYF. This chain joins TRBV6-5 and TRBJ2-7; D remains unclear. This CDR3 has 16 amino acids. Germline V gives CDR1 MNHEY, CDR2 SVGAGI. V was trimmed by 0 bases and J by 2 bases, leaving 14 bases between them.

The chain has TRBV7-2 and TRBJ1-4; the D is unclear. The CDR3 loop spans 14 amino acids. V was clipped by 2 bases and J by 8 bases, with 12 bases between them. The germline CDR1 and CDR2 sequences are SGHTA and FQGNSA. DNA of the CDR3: TGTGCCAGCAGCTTATCCCAACAGCGGGAAAAACTGTTTTTT. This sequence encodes CASSLSQQREKLFF.

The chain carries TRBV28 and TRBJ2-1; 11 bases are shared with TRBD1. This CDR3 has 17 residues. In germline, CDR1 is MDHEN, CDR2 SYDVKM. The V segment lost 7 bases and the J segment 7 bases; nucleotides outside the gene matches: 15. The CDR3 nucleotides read TGTGCCAGCATCGCCTCCCCCGGGACAGGGGGTCGTAATGAGCAGTTCTTC. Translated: CASIASPGTGGRNEQFF.

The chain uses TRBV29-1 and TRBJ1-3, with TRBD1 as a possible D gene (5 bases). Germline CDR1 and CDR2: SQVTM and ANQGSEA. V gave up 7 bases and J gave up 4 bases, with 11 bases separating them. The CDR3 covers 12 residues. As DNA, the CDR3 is TGCAGCGCCCCCGGGGGAGGAAACACCATATATTTT. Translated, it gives CSAPGGGNTIYF.

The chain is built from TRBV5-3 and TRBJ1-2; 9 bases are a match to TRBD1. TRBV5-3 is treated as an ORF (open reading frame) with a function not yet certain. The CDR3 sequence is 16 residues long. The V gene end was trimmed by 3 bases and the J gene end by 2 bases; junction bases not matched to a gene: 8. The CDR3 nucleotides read TGTGCCAGAAGCTCAGTAGGAGACAGGGGGAACTATGGCTACACCTTC. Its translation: CARSSVGDRGNYGYTF.

For the CDR3, the DNA is TGTGCCAGCACGGGACAGGGAGACACCGGGGAGCTGTTTTTT. This gives the protein CASTGQGDTGELFF. This rearrangement joins TRBV6-6 to TRBJ2-2, with TRBD1 matching over 9 bases. The junction had 3 bases not matched to a gene; V was cut back by 7 bases and J by 3 bases. The V gene's germline CDR1 is MNHNY and CDR2 SVGAGI (reference sequence). CDR3 length equals 14 residues.

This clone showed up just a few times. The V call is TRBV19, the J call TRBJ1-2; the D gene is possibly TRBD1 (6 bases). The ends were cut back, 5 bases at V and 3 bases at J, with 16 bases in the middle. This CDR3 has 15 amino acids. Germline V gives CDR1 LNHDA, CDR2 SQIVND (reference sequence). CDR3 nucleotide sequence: TGTGCCAGTAGTCAGGGGACGCAAAGGTACTATGGCTACACCTTC. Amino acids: CASSQGTQRYYGYTF.

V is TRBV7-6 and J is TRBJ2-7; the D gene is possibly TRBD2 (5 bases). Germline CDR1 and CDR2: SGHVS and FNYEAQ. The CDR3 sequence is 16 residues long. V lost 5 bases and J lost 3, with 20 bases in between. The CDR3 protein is CASSPWAGVKNYEQYF. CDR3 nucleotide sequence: TGTGCCAGCAGCCCCTGGGCGGGTGTGAAAAACTACGAGCAGTACTTC.

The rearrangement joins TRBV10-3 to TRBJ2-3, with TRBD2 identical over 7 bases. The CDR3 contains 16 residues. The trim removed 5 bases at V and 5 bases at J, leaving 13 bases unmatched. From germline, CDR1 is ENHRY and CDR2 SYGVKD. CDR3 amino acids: CAISSLIGGIRDTQYF. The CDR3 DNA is TGTGCCATCAGTTCCTTGATCGGGGGGATCAGAGATACGCAGTATTTT.

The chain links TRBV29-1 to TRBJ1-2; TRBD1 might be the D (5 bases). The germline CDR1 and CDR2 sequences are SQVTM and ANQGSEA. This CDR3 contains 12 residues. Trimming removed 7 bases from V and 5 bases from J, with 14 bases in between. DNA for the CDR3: TGCAGCGGTTGGGGGGGGGAATATGGCTACACCTTC. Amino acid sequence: CSGWGGEYGYTF.

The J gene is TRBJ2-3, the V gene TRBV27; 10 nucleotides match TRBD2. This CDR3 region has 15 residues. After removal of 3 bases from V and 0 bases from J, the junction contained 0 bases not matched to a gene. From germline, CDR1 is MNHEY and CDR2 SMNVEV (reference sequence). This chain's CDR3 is CASSFSGRSTDTQYF. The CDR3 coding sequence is TGTGCCAGCAGTTTTAGCGGGAGGAGCACAGATACGCAGTATTTT.

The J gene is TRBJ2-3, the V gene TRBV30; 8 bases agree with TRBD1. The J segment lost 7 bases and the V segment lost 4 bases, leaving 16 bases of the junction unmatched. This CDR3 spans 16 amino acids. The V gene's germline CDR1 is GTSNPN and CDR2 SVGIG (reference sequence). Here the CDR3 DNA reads TGTGCCTGGACCGGACAGGGTCCAGGATTAGGCCATACGCAGTATTTT. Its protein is CAWTGQGPGLGHTQYF. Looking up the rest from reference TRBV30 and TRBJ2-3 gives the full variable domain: SQTIHQWPATLVQPVGSPLSLECTVEGTSNPNLYWYRQAAGRGLQLLFYSVGIGQISSEVPQNLSASRPQDRQFILSSKKLLLSDSGFYLCAWTGQGPGLGHTQYFGPGTRLTVL.

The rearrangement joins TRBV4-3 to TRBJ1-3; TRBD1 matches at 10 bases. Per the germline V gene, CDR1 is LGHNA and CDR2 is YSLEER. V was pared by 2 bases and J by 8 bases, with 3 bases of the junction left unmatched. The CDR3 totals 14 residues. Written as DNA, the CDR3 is TGCGCCAGCAGCCAAAGGACAGGGGGTGACACCATATATTTT. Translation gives CASSQRTGGDTIYF.

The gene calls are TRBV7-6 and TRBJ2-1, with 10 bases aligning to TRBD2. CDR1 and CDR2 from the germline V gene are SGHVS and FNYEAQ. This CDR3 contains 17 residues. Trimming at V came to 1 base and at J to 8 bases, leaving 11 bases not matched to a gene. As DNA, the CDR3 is TGTGCCAGCAGCTTAGATCCGGCTAGCGGGAGCACCCATGAGCAGTTCTTC. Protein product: CASSLDPASGSTHEQFF.

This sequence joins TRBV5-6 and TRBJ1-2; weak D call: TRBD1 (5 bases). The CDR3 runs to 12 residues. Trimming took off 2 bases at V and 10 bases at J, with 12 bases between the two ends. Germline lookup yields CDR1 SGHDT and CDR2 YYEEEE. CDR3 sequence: CASSFRQNLYTF. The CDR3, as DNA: TGTGCCAGCAGCTTCCGACAGAATCTCTACACCTTC.

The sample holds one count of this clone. This chain's CDR3 is CAWSLAGGPYEQFF. The DNA for the CDR3 is TGTGCCTGGAGTCTTGCGGGAGGGCCATATGAGCAGTTCTTC. This chain uses TRBV30 with TRBJ2-1; TRBD2 matches at 9 bases. This CDR3 contains 14 residues. V lost 2 bases to trimming and J lost 8 bases; unmatched junction nucleotides: 7. The germline gives CDR1 GTSNPN, CDR2 SVGIG (reference sequence).